Listed below are T cell receptor beta chains from one sample, sequenced in a study of blood T cell repertoires in COVID-19. This table comes from immunoSEQ multiplex PCR, and its TCRdb copy is limited to in-frame clones, with some not included. The sample lists about 270,000 clones; roughly nine tenths were seen once. The sequenced sample was PBMCs or T cells enriched from blood (not recorded which). The receptors come from a young woman who had recovered from COVID-19. Each CDR3 is given with its conserved first and last residue. The D gene is left open where the match is weak. The size of a clone is reported for some rows only, either as once, few or many, or as a class for expanded clones.

v_gene,d_gene,j_gene,abundance,CDR3aa,CDR3nt
TRBV5-6,NA,TRBJ1-6,NA,CASSLGQGDSPLHF,TGTGCCAGCAGCTTGGGGCAGGGCGATTCACCCCTCCACTTT
TRBV5-4,NA,TRBJ2-3,NA,CASSLGRTLSGGTDTQYF,TGTGCCAGCAGCTTGGGGAGGACTCTGAGTGGAGGCACAGATACGCAGTATTTT
TRBV10-3,TRBD1,TRBJ2-7,NA,CAISEPGTGLYEQYF,TGTGCCATCAGTGAGCCCGGGACAGGGCTCTACGAGCAGTACTTC
TRBV4-1,NA,TRBJ2-3,few,CASSQDGLRGTDTQYF,TGCGCCAGCAGCCAAGATGGTTTGAGGGGCACAGATACGCAGTATTTT
TRBV27,NA,TRBJ1-5,NA,CASSLQGLGQPQHF,TGTGCCAGCAGTTTACAGGGGTTAGGGCAGCCCCAGCATTTT
TRBV20-1,TRBD1,TRBJ1-5,few,CSASGGGSNQPQHF,TGCAGTGCTAGTGGAGGGGGCAGCAATCAGCCCCAGCATTTT
TRBV12-3/TRBV12-4,NA,TRBJ1-1,NA,CASSLFRGKAFF,TGTGCCAGCAGTTTATTCCGCGGGAAAGCTTTCTTT
TRBV9,NA,TRBJ1-2,NA,CASSVDSKGNYGYTF,TGTGCCAGCAGCGTAGATAGTAAGGGGAACTATGGCTACACCTTC
TRBV3-1/TRBV3-2,NA,TRBJ1-1,NA,CASSAGTINTEAFF,TGTGCCAGCAGTGCCGGGACAATCAACACTGAAGCTTTCTTT
TRBV5-1,NA,TRBJ2-2,once,CASSLVLTGELFF,TGCGCCAGCAGCTTGGTCTTAACCGGGGAGCTGTTTTTT
TRBV5-5,NA,TRBJ2-7,NA,CASSLVAATYEQYF,TGTGCCAGCAGCTTAGTCGCGGCCACCTACGAGCAGTACTTC
TRBV4-1,NA,TRBJ1-1,few,CASSPIQRMNTEAFF,TGCGCCAGCAGCCCAATCCAGAGGATGAACACTGAAGCTTTCTTT
TRBV7-9,NA,TRBJ1-2,once,CASSRREPESGYTF,TGTGCCAGCAGCAGACGGGAGCCAGAATCGGGCTACACCTTC
TRBV12-5,TRBD1,TRBJ1-1,once,CASGLFTGAKTEAFF,TGTGCTAGTGGTTTGTTTACAGGGGCGAAGACTGAAGCTTTCTTT
TRBV5-4,NA,TRBJ2-1,NA,CASSLGTGLNEQFF,TGTGCCAGCAGCTTGGGGACTGGACTGAATGAGCAGTTCTTC
TRBV19,NA,TRBJ1-1,once,CASGGVATEAFF,TGTGCCAGCGGGGGGGTAGCCACTGAAGCTTTCTTT
TRBV30,NA,TRBJ1-6,NA,CAWSISSSPLHF,TGTGCCTGGAGCATTAGTAGTTCACCCCTCCACTTT
TRBV5-4,NA,TRBJ1-1,NA,CASSHPDSLNTEAFF,TGTGCCAGCAGCCACCCCGACAGTCTGAACACTGAAGCTTTCTTT
TRBV7-9,TRBD2,TRBJ2-7,NA,CASSPGTSGGADYEQYF,TGTGCCAGCAGCCCCGGGACTAGCGGGGGGGCCGATTACGAGCAGTACTTC
TRBV7-9,NA,TRBJ1-4,NA,CASSTGEKLFF,TGTGCCAGCAGCACGGGAGAAAAACTGTTTTTT
TRBV11-2,NA,TRBJ1-6,NA,CASSWAGTLANSPLHF,TGTGCCAGCAGCTGGGCAGGGACTCTGGCAAATTCACCCCTCCACTTT
TRBV27,NA,TRBJ1-6,NA,CASSLWPTHYNSPLHF,TGTGCCAGCAGTTTATGGCCGACTCACTATAATTCACCCCTCCACTTT
TRBV4-1,NA,TRBJ1-4,NA,CASSQWQGPNEKLFF,TGCGCCAGCAGCCAATGGCAGGGGCCTAATGAAAAACTGTTTTTT
TRBV28,NA,TRBJ1-5,NA,CASSFGRVSQPQHF,TGTGCCAGCAGTTTCGGGAGGGTTTCTCAGCCCCAGCATTTT
TRBV27,NA,TRBJ2-1,NA,CASSFRTDNEQFF,TGTGCCAGCAGTTTTAGGACAGACAATGAGCAGTTCTTC
TRBV2,TRBD1,TRBJ1-5,NA,CASTEAQTGVRPQHF,TGTGCCAGCACCGAAGCCCAGACAGGGGTGCGGCCCCAGCATTTT
TRBV6-1,NA,TRBJ1-3,NA,CASSAVTFRAAGVNTIYF,TGTGCCAGCAGTGCCGTTACATTCAGGGCTGCGGGGGTAAACACCATATATTTT
TRBV5-4,TRBD1,TRBJ1-4,NA,CASSLAGQGTNEKLFF,TGTGCCAGCAGTCTGGCCGGACAGGGAACTAATGAAAAACTGTTTTTT
TRBV3-1/TRBV3-2,NA,TRBJ1-2,NA,CASSQDELYYGYTF,TGTGCCAGCAGCCAAGATGAGCTTTACTATGGCTACACCTTC
TRBV4-1,TRBD1,TRBJ1-5,NA,CASSQHTGGAQPQHF,TGCGCCAGCAGCCAACATACAGGGGGCGCTCAGCCCCAGCATTTT
TRBV2,TRBD1,TRBJ2-1,NA,CASATGFNEQFF,TGTGCCAGCGCGACAGGGTTTAATGAGCAGTTCTTC
TRBV7-9,TRBD2,TRBJ2-5,NA,CASSYTSGGETQYF,TGTGCCAGCAGCTACACTAGCGGGGGCGAGACCCAGTACTTC
TRBV9,TRBD1,TRBJ2-2,NA,CASSERQGTGGELFF,TGTGCCAGCAGCGAAAGACAGGGGACGGGCGGGGAGCTGTTTTTT
TRBV10-1,TRBD1,TRBJ1-1,NA,CASSESRQGVPEAFF,TGCGCCAGCAGTGAGTCACGACAGGGGGTACCTGAAGCTTTCTTT
TRBV7-9,TRBD2,TRBJ2-1,NA,CASSNLARGGRYNEQFF,TGTGCCAGCAGCAACCTAGCCCGGGGAGGGCGCTACAATGAGCAGTTCTTC
TRBV6-2/TRBV6-3,NA,TRBJ2-3,NA,CASSPYRQGTDTQYF,TGTGCCAGCAGTCCCTATCGACAGGGCACAGATACGCAGTATTTT
TRBV19,TRBD1,TRBJ2-5,NA,CASSRGQGSQETQYF,TGTGCCAGTAGTAGGGGACAGGGGAGCCAAGAGACCCAGTACTTC
TRBV2,NA,TRBJ1-1,NA,CASSRAGTMNTEAFF,TGTGCCAGCAGTCGGGCGGGAACAATGAACACTGAAGCTTTCTTT
TRBV19,TRBD1,TRBJ1-2,NA,CASSSGQGTGYTF,TGTGCCAGTAGTTCCGGACAGGGGACTGGCTACACCTTC
TRBV5-4,TRBD1,TRBJ1-1,few,CASRRQGTTEAFF,TGTGCCAGCAGACGACAGGGGACCACTGAAGCTTTCTTT
TRBV29-1,NA,TRBJ2-1,NA,CSVGEGDGYNEQFF,TGCAGCGTTGGGGAGGGGGACGGCTACAATGAGCAGTTCTTC
TRBV7-2,TRBD1,TRBJ1-2,NA,CASSLTGAFYGYTF,TGTGCCAGCAGCCTAACAGGGGCCTTTTATGGCTACACCTTC
TRBV29-1,TRBD2,TRBJ2-5,NA,CSVTSGGSQETQYF,TGCAGCGTCACTAGCGGGGGGTCCCAAGAGACCCAGTACTTC
TRBV6-5,NA,TRBJ1-5,NA,CASSFNQGVMQPQHF,TGTGCCAGCAGTTTTAATCAGGGTGTAATGCAGCCCCAGCATTTT
TRBV19,TRBD1,TRBJ1-5,NA,CASSTWTGSDQPQHF,TGTGCCAGTAGTACTTGGACAGGGAGCGATCAGCCCCAGCATTTT
TRBV30,NA,TRBJ1-6,NA,CAWSEDRYSPLHF,TGTGCCTGGAGCGAGGACAGATATTCACCCCTCCACTTT
TRBV11-3,NA,TRBJ2-2,NA,CASSTRRGRNTGELFF,TGTGCCAGCAGCACCCGCCGCGGGCGAAACACCGGGGAGCTGTTTTTT
TRBV25-1,NA,TRBJ1-2,NA,CASSELQAESYYGYTF,TGTGCCAGCAGTGAGTTACAGGCGGAATCGTACTATGGCTACACCTTC
TRBV11-2,TRBD2,TRBJ2-3,NA,CASSQSGGGTDTQYF,TGTGCCAGCAGTCAGAGCGGGGGGGGCACAGATACGCAGTATTTT
TRBV18,TRBD1,TRBJ1-2,NA,CASSPPWDSYGYTF,TGTGCCAGCTCACCACCCTGGGACAGCTATGGCTACACCTTC
TRBV7-9,NA,TRBJ1-5,NA,CASSFTQGPSQPQHF,TGTGCCAGCAGCTTCACCCAGGGCCCAAGTCAGCCCCAGCATTTT
TRBV28,TRBD1,TRBJ1-2,NA,CASSRDRDYGYTF,TGTGCCAGCAGTAGGGACAGGGACTATGGCTACACCTTC
TRBV7-9,NA,TRBJ2-7,NA,CASSPRPGQGYEQYF,TGTGCCAGCAGCCCTCGCCCAGGGCAGGGGTACGAGCAGTACTTC
TRBV27,NA,TRBJ1-5,once,CASSQGNQPQHF,TGTGCCAGCAGCCAGGGGAATCAGCCCCAGCATTTT